This T cell receptor beta chain was identified during a study of blood T cell dynamics during melanoma immunotherapy. Study as a whole: Patients with metastatic melanoma got pembrolizumab or nivolumab-ipilimumab as first-line care.

The CDR3 is made up of 15 amino acids. Trimming left V 4 bases short and J 6 bases short, with 18 bases between. CDR1 and CDR2 (germline): MNHNS, SASEGT. TCRdb keeps only in-frame clones here, not all; method: immunoSEQ multiplex PCR. The sample yields several thousand clones, around nine tenths seen once. Time point reported: pre-treatment baseline. Samples come from before therapy and from week 3 after the first blockade cycle. Sequencing was performed on blood, taken from a patient treated with checkpoint blockade. V usage is TRBV6-1 and J usage is TRBJ1-1; the D gene is possibly TRBD1 (6 bases). The receptor's source is a human donor with melanoma. The CDR3 loop is CASSGLGGQTAEAFF. CDR3 in DNA: TGTGCCAGCAGTGGTCTTGGGGGGCAAACGGCTGAAGCTTTCTTT.